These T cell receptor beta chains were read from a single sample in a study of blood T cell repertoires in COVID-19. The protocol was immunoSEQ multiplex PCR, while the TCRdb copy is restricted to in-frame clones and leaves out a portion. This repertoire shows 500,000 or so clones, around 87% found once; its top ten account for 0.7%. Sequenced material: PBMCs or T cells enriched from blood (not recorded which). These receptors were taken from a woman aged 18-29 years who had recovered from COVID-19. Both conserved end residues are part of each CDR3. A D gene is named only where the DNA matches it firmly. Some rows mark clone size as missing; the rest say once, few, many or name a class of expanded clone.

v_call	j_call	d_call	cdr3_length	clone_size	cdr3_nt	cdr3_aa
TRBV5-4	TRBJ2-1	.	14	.	TGTGCCAGCAGCGAGGCGGGCCCCTACAATGAGCAGTTCTTC	CASSEAGPYNEQFF
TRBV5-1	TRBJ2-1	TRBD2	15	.	TGCGCCAGCAGCTTGGGGGATAGCGGGTACAATGAGCAGTTCTTC	CASSLGDSGYNEQFF
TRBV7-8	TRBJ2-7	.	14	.	TGTGCCAGCAGCTTACCAGGGGTTGCTGGCGAGCAGTACTTC	CASSLPGVAGEQYF
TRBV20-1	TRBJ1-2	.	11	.	TGCAGTGCTAGATCAGGGTATGGCTACACCTTC	CSARSGYGYTF
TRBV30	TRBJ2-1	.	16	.	TGTGCCTGGAGTGTTCCCTCCAGAGGAAGGGGGAATGAGCAGTTCTTC	CAWSVPSRGRGNEQFF
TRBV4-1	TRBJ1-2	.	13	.	TGCGCCAGCAGCCCCACCTCGCGGACAGTAATCACCTTC	CASSPTSRTVITF
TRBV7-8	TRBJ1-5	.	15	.	TGTGCCAGCAGCTTCGGGAGGGATAGCAATCAGCCCCAGCATTTT	CASSFGRDSNQPQHF
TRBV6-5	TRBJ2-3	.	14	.	TGTGCCAGCTCTCAGGCTAGCATCCCAGATACGCAGTATTTT	CASSQASIPDTQYF
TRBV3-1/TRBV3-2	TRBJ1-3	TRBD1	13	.	TGTGCCAGCAGCCAGACAGGGGGGAACACCATATATTTT	CASSQTGGNTIYF
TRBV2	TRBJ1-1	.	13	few	TGTGCCAGCAGCCCGGACTATAACACTGAAGCTTTCTTT	CASSPDYNTEAFF
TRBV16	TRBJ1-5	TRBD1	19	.	TGTGCCAGCAGCCATCGGCCCGAGACGGGGACAGGGGGCAATCAGCCCCAGCATTTT	CASSHRPETGTGGNQPQHF
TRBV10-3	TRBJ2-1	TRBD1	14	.	TGTGCCACCGGACAGGGGGCCTCCTACAATGAGCAGTTCTTC	CATGQGASYNEQFF
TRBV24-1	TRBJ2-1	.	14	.	TGTGCCACCAGTGAGGGGGGATCGGGCAATGAGCAGTTCTTC	CATSEGGSGNEQFF
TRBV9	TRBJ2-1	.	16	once	TGTGCCAGCAGCCCGAGGGGGACATCTGACTCCGATGAGCAGTTCTTC	CASSPRGTSDSDEQFF
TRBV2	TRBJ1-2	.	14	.	TGTGCAGGGAGGGGGGGAATTGCTAACTATGGCTACACCTTC	CAGRGGIANYGYTF
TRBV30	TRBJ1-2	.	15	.	TGTGCCTGGAGTGTCCCCCGACACTCTAACTATGGCTACACCTTC	CAWSVPRHSNYGYTF
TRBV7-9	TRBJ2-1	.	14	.	TGTGCCAGCAGCTCCGGATTGGGGCAGGGGCCTCAGTTCTTC	CASSSGLGQGPQFF
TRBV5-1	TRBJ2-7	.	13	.	TGCGCCAGCAGCCAATCGCCAGGGAACGAGCAGTACTTC	CASSQSPGNEQYF
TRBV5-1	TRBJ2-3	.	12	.	TGCGCCAGCAGCTTGGTCGAGGATACGCAGTATTTT	CASSLVEDTQYF
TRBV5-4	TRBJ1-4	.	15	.	TGTGCCAGCAGCTCCGGGTCCACTTTTAATGAAAAACTGTTTTTT	CASSSGSTFNEKLFF
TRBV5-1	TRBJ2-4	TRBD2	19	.	TGCGCCAGCAGCGCCCCAAACGCGACTAGCGGGGGCCTCAAAAACATTCAGTACTTC	CASSAPNATSGGLKNIQYF
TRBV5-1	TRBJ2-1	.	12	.	TGCGCCAGCAGCAGTCTAGCCAATGAGCAGTTCTTC	CASSSLANEQFF
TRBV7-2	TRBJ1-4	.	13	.	TGTGCCAGCAGCTTAGCCAACGAGGAAAAACTGTTTTTT	CASSLANEEKLFF
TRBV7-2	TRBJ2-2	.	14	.	TGTGCCAGCAGCTTAGGACAGTACACCGGGGAGCTGTTTTTT	CASSLGQYTGELFF
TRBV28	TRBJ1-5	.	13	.	TGTGCCAGCAGCGGGGTCCTTCCTCAGCCCCAGCATTTT	CASSGVLPQPQHF
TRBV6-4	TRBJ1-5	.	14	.	TGTGCCAGCAGATTCCGGGATCTCAATCAGCCCCAGCATTTT	CASRFRDLNQPQHF
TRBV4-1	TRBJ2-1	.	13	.	TGCGCCAGCAGCCAAGTCCGAGGAAATGAGCAGTTCTTC	CASSQVRGNEQFF
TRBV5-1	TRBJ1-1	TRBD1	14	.	TGCGCCAGCAGATCGGGACAGGGAAGAAATGAAGCTTTCTTT	CASRSGQGRNEAFF
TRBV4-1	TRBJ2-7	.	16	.	TGCGCCAGCAGCCAAGGAGCACAACAGGGAAGCTACGAGCAGTACTTC	CASSQGAQQGSYEQYF